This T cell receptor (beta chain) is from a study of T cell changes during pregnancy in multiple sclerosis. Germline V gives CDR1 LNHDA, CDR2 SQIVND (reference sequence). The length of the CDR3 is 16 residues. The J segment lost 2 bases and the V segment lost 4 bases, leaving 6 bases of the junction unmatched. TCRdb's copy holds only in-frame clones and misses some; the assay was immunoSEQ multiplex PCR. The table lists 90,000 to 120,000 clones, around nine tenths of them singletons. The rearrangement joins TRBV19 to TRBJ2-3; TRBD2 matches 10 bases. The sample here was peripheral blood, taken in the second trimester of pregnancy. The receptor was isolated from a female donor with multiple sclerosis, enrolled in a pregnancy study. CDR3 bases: TGTGCCAGTAGTACATCAAGCGGGGGGGCCACAGATACGCAGTATTTT. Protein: CASSTSSGGATDTQYF.